This T cell receptor beta chain was sequenced in a study of vaccination and CD4 T cells after COVID-19. Study summary: Each control was exposed to a CEFX pool, an HIV-1 Nef pool, or no peptide at all.

The Oncomine TCR Beta short-read assay sequenced DNA from cultured CD4+ T cells. TCRdb itself ran the PCR reads through MiXCR, one entry per CDR3 protein. The sample includes around 14,000 distinct CDR3 sequences, 20% to 25% seen only once; the top ten take roughly 15%. Treatment reported: approximately 9-day PBMC culture with coronavirus spike peptide pools or control peptides (ViraFEST assay). CDR1 is MNHEY, CDR2 SVGEGT, per germline. The CDR3 loop spans 15 amino acids. The V end lost 8 bases, the J end lost 0 bases, and 16 bases lay between the germline ends. Notes on this clonotype: Its antigen is not known.

The receptor's source is a human donor with COVID-19. Material for sequencing was cultured CD4+ T cells from blood. The J gene is TRBJ1-2, the V gene TRBV6-2 or TRBV6-3; possible D gene TRBD1, 5 bases. DNA of the CDR3: TGTGCCAGCCGCCAAGGGGTTTCAGCTAACTATGGCTACACCTTC. Amino acids: CASRQGVSANYGYTF.